This T cell receptor (beta chain) appears in the sequencing data of a study of blood T cell repertoires in COVID-19. Across the whole study: Spain, Italy and the United States supplied samples that represented acute and convalescent COVID-19. Sources were T cells, B-cell-depleted T cells, or PBMCs; the material itself was cDNA or gDNA.

While infection was still active, Seattle patients were enrolled and then followed longitudinally. Original analysis: The assay estimated nucleated cells by amplifying reference gene primers. Clones were read by immunoSEQ multiplex PCR, and TCRdb kept only the in-frame ones, dropping some. V and J calls and clone size come straight from that table; D and trimming were deduced from the DNA. Seen here are some 230,000 clones, around 87% observed once, and the top ten hold roughly 10%. This CDR3 has 16 amino acids. Germline-derived CDR1 and CDR2 are SGHNT and YYREEE (reference sequence). V was pared by 3 bases and J by 0 bases, with 15 bases between.

This sequence was found in a woman aged 50 to 60 with COVID-19, enrolled during active disease. This chain connects TRBV5-4 to TRBJ1-2, with D uncertain. The source material was peripheral blood. This CDR3 is CASSSPREETNYGYTF. The CDR3 nucleotides read TGTGCCAGCAGCTCACCCCGCGAGGAGACTAACTATGGCTACACCTTC.